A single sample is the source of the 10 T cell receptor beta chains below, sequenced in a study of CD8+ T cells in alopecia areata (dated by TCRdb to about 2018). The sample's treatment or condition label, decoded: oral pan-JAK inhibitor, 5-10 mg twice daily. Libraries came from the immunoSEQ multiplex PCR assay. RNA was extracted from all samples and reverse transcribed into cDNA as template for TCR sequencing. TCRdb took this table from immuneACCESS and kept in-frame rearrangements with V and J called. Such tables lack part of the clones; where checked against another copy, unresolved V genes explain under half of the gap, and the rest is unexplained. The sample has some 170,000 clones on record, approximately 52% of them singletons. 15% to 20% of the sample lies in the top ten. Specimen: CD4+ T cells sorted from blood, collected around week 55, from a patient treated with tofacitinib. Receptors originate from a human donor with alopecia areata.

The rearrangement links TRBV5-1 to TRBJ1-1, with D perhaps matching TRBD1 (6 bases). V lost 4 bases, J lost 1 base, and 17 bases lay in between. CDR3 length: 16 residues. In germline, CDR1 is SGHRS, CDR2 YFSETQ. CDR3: CASSPQPIRGNTEAFF. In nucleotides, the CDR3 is TGCGCCAGCAGCCCCCAACCCATCAGGGGGAACACTGAAGCTTTCTTT.

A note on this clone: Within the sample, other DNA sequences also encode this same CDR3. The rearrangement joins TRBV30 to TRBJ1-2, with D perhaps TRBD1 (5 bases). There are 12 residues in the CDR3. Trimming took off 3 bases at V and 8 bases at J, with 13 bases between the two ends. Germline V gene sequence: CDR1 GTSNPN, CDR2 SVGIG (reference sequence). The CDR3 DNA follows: TGTGCCTGGAGCCCAGGGTTTAGCGGCTACACCTTC. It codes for CAWSPGFSGYTF. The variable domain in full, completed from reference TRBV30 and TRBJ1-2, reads SQTIHQWPATLVQPVGSPLSLECTVEGTSNPNLYWYRQAAGRGLQLLFYSVGIGQISSEVPQNLSASRPQDRQFILSSKKLLLSDSGFYLCAWSPGFSGYTFGSGTRLTVV.

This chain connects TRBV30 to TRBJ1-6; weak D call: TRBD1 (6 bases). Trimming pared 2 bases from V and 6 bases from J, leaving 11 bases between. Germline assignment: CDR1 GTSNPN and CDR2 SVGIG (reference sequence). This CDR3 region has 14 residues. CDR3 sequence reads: CAWSLGRGNSPLHF. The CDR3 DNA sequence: TGTGCCTGGAGTTTAGGCAGGGGTAATTCACCCCTCCACTTT.

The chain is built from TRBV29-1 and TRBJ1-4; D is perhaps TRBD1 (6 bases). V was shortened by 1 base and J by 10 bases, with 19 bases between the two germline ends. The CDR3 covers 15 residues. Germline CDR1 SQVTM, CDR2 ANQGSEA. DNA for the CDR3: TGCAGCGTTGAAGTTACAGGGAGTTCCTCGGTAAAACTGTTTTTT. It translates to CSVEVTGSSSVKLFF.

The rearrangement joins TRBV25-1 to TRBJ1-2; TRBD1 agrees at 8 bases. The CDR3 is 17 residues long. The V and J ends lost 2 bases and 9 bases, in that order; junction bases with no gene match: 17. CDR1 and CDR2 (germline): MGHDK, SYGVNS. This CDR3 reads CASSENFGRAGGECYTF. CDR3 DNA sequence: TGTGCCAGCAGTGAAAATTTTGGGAGAGCAGGGGGCGAATGCTACACCTTC.

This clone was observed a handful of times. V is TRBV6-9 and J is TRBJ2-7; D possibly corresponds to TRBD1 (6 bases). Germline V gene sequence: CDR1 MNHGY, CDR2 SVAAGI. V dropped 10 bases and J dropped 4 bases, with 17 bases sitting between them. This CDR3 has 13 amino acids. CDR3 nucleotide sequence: TGTGCCACTCGCACCGGGACAAGGTACGAGCAGTACTTC. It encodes CATRTGTRYEQYF.

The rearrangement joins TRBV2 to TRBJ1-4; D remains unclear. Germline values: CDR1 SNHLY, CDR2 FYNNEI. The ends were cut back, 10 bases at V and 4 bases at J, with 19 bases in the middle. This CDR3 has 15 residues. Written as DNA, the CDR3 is TGTGCCAACTCCCCCTCGGCCAGGATTAATGAAAAACTGTTTTTT. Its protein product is CANSPSARINEKLFF.

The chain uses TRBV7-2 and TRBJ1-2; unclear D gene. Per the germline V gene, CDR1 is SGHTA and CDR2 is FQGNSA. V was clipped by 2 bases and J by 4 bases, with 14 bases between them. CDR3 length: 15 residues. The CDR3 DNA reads TGTGCCAGCAGCTTAACGTTTCAGGACTCCTATGGCTACACCTTC. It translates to CASSLTFQDSYGYTF.

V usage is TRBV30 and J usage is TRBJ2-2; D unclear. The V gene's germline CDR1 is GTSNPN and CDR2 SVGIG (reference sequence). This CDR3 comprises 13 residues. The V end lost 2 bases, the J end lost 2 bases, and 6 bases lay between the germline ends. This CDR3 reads CAWSTSNTGELFF. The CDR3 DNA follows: TGTGCCTGGAGTACGTCTAACACCGGGGAGCTGTTTTTT.

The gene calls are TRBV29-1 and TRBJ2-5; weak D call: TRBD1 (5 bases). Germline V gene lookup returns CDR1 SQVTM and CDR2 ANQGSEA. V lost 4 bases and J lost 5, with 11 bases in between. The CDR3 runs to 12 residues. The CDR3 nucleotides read TGCAGCGTTGTTTTAGGGGTCGAGACCCAGTACTTC. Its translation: CSVVLGVETQYF. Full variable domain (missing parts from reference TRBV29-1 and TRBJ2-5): SAVISQKPSRDICQRGTSLTIQCQVDSQVTMMFWYRQQPGQSLTLIATANQGSEATYESGFVIDKFPISRPNLTFSTLTVSNMSPEDSSIYLCSVVLGVETQYFGPGTRLLVL.